The 14 T cell receptor beta chains listed next were all sequenced from one sample in a study of shared clonotypes between healthy human individuals. Generated by immunoSEQ multiplex PCR, the TCRdb table keeps only in-frame clones and is missing some. The sample has roughly 1,600,000 clones; just under 99% are singletons. Sequencing input: naive CD4+ T cells sorted from blood. Regarding subset: CD45RA+ positively selected. The receptors were sampled from a man aged 25-45 years in good health.

The V gene is TRBV27, the J gene TRBJ2-1; TRBD2 aligns across 14 bases. Germline assignment: CDR1 MNHEY and CDR2 SMNVEV (reference sequence). The CDR3 totals 18 residues. V gave up 4 bases and J gave up 1 base; unmatched junction bases: 6. The CDR3 nucleotides read TGTGCCAGCAGTTCCAGGACTAGCGGGAGGCTGTCCTACAATGAGCAGTTCTTC. Protein product: CASSSRTSGRLSYNEQFF.

The V gene is TRBV11-1, the J gene TRBJ2-1, with TRBD2 matching over 7 bases. Losses at the gene ends were 1 base for V and 7 bases for J; bases not matched to a gene: 7. Germline loops: CDR1 SGHAT, CDR2 FQDESV (reference sequence). This CDR3 comprises 15 residues. The chain's CDR3 is CASSLDLISGNEQFF. The CDR3 coding sequence is TGTGCCAGCAGCTTAGACCTGATTAGCGGGAATGAGCAGTTCTTC.

The gene calls are TRBV5-4 and TRBJ2-5; D is uncertain. Per germline, CDR1 SGHNT and CDR2 YYREEE (reference sequence). Trimming removed 3 bases at V and 4 bases at J, with 10 bases between. The length of the CDR3 is 13 residues. The CDR3 DNA is TGTGCCAGCAGCTCCGGAAACAGAGAGACCCAGTACTTC. Protein sequence: CASSSGNRETQYF.

The chain is built from TRBV19 and TRBJ2-6; D is perhaps TRBD1 (5 bases). V dropped 3 bases and J dropped 4 bases, with 10 bases sitting between them. Germline CDR1 and CDR2: LNHDA and SQIVND (reference sequence). This CDR3 contains 15 residues. The CDR3: CASSIARVGANVLTF. The CDR3 DNA reads as TGTGCCAGTAGTATTGCCAGGGTGGGGGCCAACGTCCTGACTTTC.

The chain carries TRBV5-1 and TRBJ2-1, with 7 bases identical to TRBD2. V was clipped by 1 base and J by 5 bases; unmatched bases: 6. CDR3 length equals 15 residues. Germline lookup yields CDR1 SGHRS and CDR2 YFSETQ. CDR3 in amino acids: CASSLWWLADNEQFF. DNA for the CDR3: TGCGCCAGCAGCTTGTGGTGGCTAGCGGACAATGAGCAGTTCTTC.

This chain connects TRBV19 to TRBJ1-5; TRBD1 is a possible D gene (6 bases). Germline-derived CDR1 and CDR2 are LNHDA and SQIVND (reference sequence). The CDR3 is 12 amino acids. Deletions cut 5 bases from V and 7 bases from J, with 9 bases between. The CDR3 loop is CASSYQGQPQHF. The CDR3 DNA follows: TGTGCCAGTAGTTACCAGGGGCAGCCCCAGCATTTT.

The rearrangement joins TRBV6-1 to TRBJ2-7, with TRBD2 identical over 13 bases. Per germline, CDR1 MNHNS and CDR2 SASEGT. The CDR3 is 15 amino acids. V shed 7 bases and J 5 bases; nucleotides not matched to a gene: 8. This chain's CDR3 is CASKELAGGPDEQYF. DNA of the CDR3: TGTGCCAGCAAAGAACTAGCGGGAGGGCCGGACGAGCAGTACTTC.

The gene calls are TRBV19 and TRBJ1-2; no clear D. Trimming took off 9 bases at V and 0 bases at J, with 17 bases between the two ends. CDR1 is LNHDA and CDR2 is SQIVND in the germline V gene (reference sequence). This CDR3 is 15 amino acids long. CDR3 coding DNA: TGTGCCAGCTCACTTTATACACCCTCTAACTATGGCTACACCTTC. The encoded protein is CASSLYTPSNYGYTF.

The V call is TRBV11-2, the J call TRBJ2-7; the match to TRBD2 covers 13 bases. This CDR3 contains 18 residues. Germline lookup yields CDR1 SGHAT and CDR2 FQNNGV. Trimming took 4 bases from V and 5 from J; bases not matched to a gene: 14. The CDR3 sequence: CASSSTGVTSGRADEQYF. The CDR3 DNA is TGTGCCAGCAGCTCCACCGGAGTTACTAGCGGGAGGGCCGACGAGCAGTACTTC.

The chain carries TRBV5-5 and TRBJ2-7; D remains unclear. Germline CDR1 is SGHKS and CDR2 is YYEKEE (reference sequence). The CDR3 is 12 amino acids. V lost 2 bases, J lost 3 bases, and 6 bases lay in between. The CDR3 here is CASSFGLYEQYF. CDR3 bases: TGTGCCAGCAGCTTCGGTCTCTACGAGCAGTACTTC.

This clone was counted once. The chain combines TRBV15 with TRBJ2-3; D might be TRBD2 (5 bases). CDR3 length equals 17 residues. V was pared by 0 bases and J by 1 base, with 14 bases between. Germline values: CDR1 LNHNV, CDR2 YYDKDF (reference sequence). CDR3 DNA: TGTGCCACCAGCAGAGATGCCAGCGGCCGGGGCACAGATACGCAGTATTTT. This sequence encodes CATSRDASGRGTDTQYF.

The V and J genes are TRBV15 and TRBJ2-3; no reliable D call. The CDR3 is made up of 13 amino acids. The V end lost 5 bases, the J end lost 6 bases, and 12 bases lay between the germline ends. CDR1 is LNHNV, CDR2 YYDKDF, per germline (reference sequence). CDR3 in DNA: TGTGCCACCAGCCTCACGCCGAGGGATACGCAGTATTTT. It specifies CATSLTPRDTQYF.

Remarks on this clone: In the same sample, other DNA sequences code for this CDR3. This chain uses TRBV5-1 with TRBJ2-7, with D uncertain. The V and J ends lost 0 bases and 2 bases respectively, with 6 bases between them. The germline CDR1 and CDR2 sequences are SGHRS and YFSETQ. CDR3 length: 13 residues. The CDR3 nucleotides are TGCGCCAGCAGCTTGGAGGGAACCTACGAGCAGTACTTC. This codes for CASSLEGTYEQYF.

The J gene is TRBJ2-7, the V gene TRBV9; D perhaps matches TRBD2 (5 bases). Germline V gives CDR1 SGDLS, CDR2 YYNGEE. Trimming stripped 0 bases from V and 1 base from J, with 14 bases between. CDR3 length: 16 residues. This CDR3 reads CASSVGPNSVSYEQYF. Written as DNA, the CDR3 is TGTGCCAGCAGCGTAGGGCCCAATAGCGTATCCTACGAGCAGTACTTC.